This T cell receptor (beta chain) was sequenced in a study of cytomegalovirus exposure and HLA in healthy donors (dated by TCRdb to between 2016 and 2019). A note on the overall study: According to an earlier analysis of 587 of the donors, about 179 million T cells yielded 120 million or so unique TCR beta sequences and 276 Gb of sequence data. A later genetic analysis took genome-wide SNP genotypes for about 65% of the 666 donors and used that subset as a discovery cohort. HLA typing covered class I and class II loci at four-digit resolution. Every repertoire in the discovery cohort had been generated on one and the same sequencing platform. A later analysis re-analyzed previously published TCR beta repertoires from roughly 600 donors and added high-resolution HLA genotyping to study TCR occurrence patterns. Among the roughly 430 genotyped donors, approximately 76% belonged to the genetic ancestry cluster associated with self-reported Caucasian donors. Across 398 genotyped donors of the cohort, an average of about 240,000 unique TCR beta nucleotide sequences per donor were sequenced, and 15% to 20% of those sequences were non-productive. In an earlier analysis of 587 of the donors, high-throughput TCR beta sequencing was used to judge whether each TCR beta V gene segment behaved as functional or pseudogenic. The number of typed donors differed by locus: about 629-630 for A, B, C, DRB1 and DQB1; roughly 510 for DQA1; some 590 for DPA1; and roughly 450 for DPB1. The study profiled the T cell repertoires of around 700 subjects by immunosequencing and related them to cytomegalovirus serostatus. About five DR-DQ haplotypes were treated as single units for association and clustering because of strong linkage in the cohort. Approximately 310 gigabases of sequencing data and approximately 85 million unique TCR sequences were included in an early release covering about 600 HLA-typed donors. The study aimed to test whether signatures of past pathogen exposure could be identified by cataloging public T cell receptors. Donor age, sex, ethnicity and CMV serostatus were compiled together with the repertoire data. To predict cytomegalovirus infection status, the study combined high-throughput TCR immunosequencing, statistical association of individual TCRs with disease status, and machine learning. Along with the approximately 650-subject first cohort, a separate validation cohort of more than 90 different subjects was used. Rather than drawing on any new phenotypic data, the later analysis identified candidate immune exposures from TCR beta sequences and the way those sequences occurred across donors. General study outcomes and caveats: The authors suggested that the approach could potentially be generalized to other disease states and immunological phenotypes. When HLA alleles, especially DR and DQ, strongly co-occurred, attributing TCR associations to individual alleles was difficult. The presence/absence analyses assumed that sequencing depth was roughly uniform across donors, and that assumption may not be true. In a later analysis, HLA-associated TCR beta chains were found to be more clonally expanded and to have lower generation probabilities than equally common non-associated chains. Only TCR beta chains were sequenced in this cohort, and the absence of alpha or paired-chain data limited detectable features. Some IMGT-functional V segments, including TRBV6-2 and TRBV6-3, could not be distinguished by the 87-base-pair reads and were therefore excluded. In both the original and validation cohorts, the classifier was reported to diagnose cytomegalovirus status with high specificity and sensitivity. HLA typing was unavailable for some donors at each locus, so association tests used only the typed subset. In a later genetic analysis, fewer N-insertions in productive TCRs were reported among donors in an Asian-associated ancestry cluster than the roughly 700-donor mean. Because counts were too low, roughly 16 rarely observed V segments, including chromosome 9 orphons, were excluded from the earlier analysis of around 640 of the donors. While some public TCRs were present in many individuals, most TCR sequences turned up only very rarely across donors. CMV serostatus was the only immune exposure information available for the cohort. A later analysis found that most CMV-associated TCR beta chains appeared HLA-restricted, with HLA associations seemingly driven largely by CMV exposure. In a later genetic analysis, a missense DCLRE1C variant was associated with V-gene and J-gene trimming of TCR beta chains, and the association was replicated in an independent cohort. A later analysis found that TCR association rates varied across HLA loci, with DRB1 alleles showing the most associated TCRs and HLA-C alleles the fewest. Broadly in line with IMGT annotations, most TCR beta V segments showed up in productive rearrangements about 87% or about 30% of the time in an earlier analysis of under 700 of the donors. In vitro tests confirmed that a few of the cytomegalovirus-associated TCR beta chains recognize cytomegalovirus antigens. Linkage disequilibrium might explain the correlated functional status among segregating V segments, but an unknown experimental factor could not be excluded. A later analysis associated 15,000 or so TCR beta sequences with specific HLA alleles at a false discovery rate of 0.05. Several of the top co-occurrence clusters appeared to be linked to parvovirus B19, influenza, CMV and Epstein-Barr virus, according to a later analysis. The sequencing pipeline was judged likely to have produced a cluster of highly shared sequence variants as a technical artifact. A further reported finding was that TCR beta sequences accurately predicted the HLA-A and HLA-B alleles for most subjects in the first cohort. A total of about 180 TCR beta chains were listed by the study as associated with cytomegalovirus.

The library was built by means of the immunoSEQ multiplex PCR assay. The multiplex PCR relied on a mix of 60 forward primers for TCR Vbeta segments and 13 reverse primers for TCR Jbeta segments. Amplification of the CDR3 region of rearranged TCR beta genes was performed with a multiplex PCR assay on genomic DNA. On the Illumina HiSeq System, the amplified TCR beta libraries were sequenced as 87-base-pair reads. On the authors' methods: A later analysis counted some 80 million unique TCR beta chains across the 550 to 800 repertoires, and 9 million to 14 million of these chains were shared by at least two donors. A nearest-neighbor algorithm error-corrected the raw reads and collapsed the reads into unique sequences, merging closely related sequences to remove PCR and sequencing errors. CDR3 sequences were aligned to IMGT reference sequences to assign V, D and J gene segments. For a sequence to be retained, at least a six-nucleotide match to both a V gene segment and a J gene segment was required. A rearrangement counted as productive if the CDR3 had no stop codons and remained in frame with V and J, and every other rearrangement counted as non-productive. CDR3 was defined according to IMGT convention as the region running from the second conserved V-encoded cysteine to the conserved J-encoded phenylalanine. In an earlier analysis of some 550 of the donors, sequences lacking an unambiguous match to a single V gene segment were excluded. In an earlier analysis of 500 to 750 of the donors, V segments were called functional above 56.7% productive rearrangements and were called segregating when the between-donor standard deviation exceeded 5%. A statistical classification framework was built for diagnosing cytomegalovirus status from the catalog of TCR beta chain sequences. V and J gene assignment, in a later analysis, came from comparing TCR nucleotide sequences with IMGT/GENE-DB human TR gene sequences. The TCRdist pipeline was used in a later analysis to assign CDR3 sequences and most-parsimonious VDJ recombination scenarios. In a later analysis, each TCR beta chain was defined by its CDR3 amino acid sequence together with its V-gene family, and reads without a unique V-gene family were excluded. As a way to deal with suspected cross-contamination and a sequencing artifact, a later analysis dropped over 550 nucleotide sequences that were highly shared and had low generation probability. A later analysis calculated a clonal expansion index for each public chain from normalized within-repertoire ranks of inferred template counts. In a later analysis, generation probabilities were computed using a VDJ recombination model fitted to out-of-frame rearrangements, and the results were checked against IGoR. In a later analysis, TCR-TCR, TCR-HLA and TCR-CMV co-occurrence was scored with hypergeometric tests, and a repertoire-size bias correction was applied to TCR pairs. False discovery rates were estimated in a later analysis by permuting HLA or CMV assignments 20 times. A later analysis grouped co-occurring TCRs with DBSCAN, adding TCRdist sequence similarity when clustering within HLA-allele-positive subsets. For co-occurrence clustering, repertoires with fewer than 30,000 or more than 120,000 public chains were excluded, along with several repertoires with anomalous nucleotide sharing. TCRdb re-hosts the immuneACCESS table, in-frame sequences only. Its copies lack some clones; in the studies checked, an unresolved V gene accounts for under half of them, and the cause for the rest is not known. V and J calls and clone size follow that table, whereas D and trimming were derived from the DNA. This sample has some 130,000 clones in its table, and around 80% of those were observed once. The ten top clones hold approximately 1.8% of the sample.

Notes on this clone: The specificity of this receptor is unknown. Base-call qualities are not available, and no considerably larger clone is one nucleotide away.

Unmatched junction bases come to 9, with V trimmed by 6 bases and J by 10 bases. Reading the germline V gene gives CDR1 SQVTM and CDR2 ANQGSEA. The CDR3 measures 12 amino acids from cysteine to phenylalanine. CDR3 DNA only is kept here, 36 bases in frame from base 1. The cohort was made up of about 610 healthy bone marrow donors. At the time of sampling, every cohort member was nominally healthy, though immune exposures that went unrecorded were likely present. The donor was CMV seropositive and was included in the group of around 300 seropositive cohort members. A peripheral blood sample was provided by each donor, and peripheral blood mononuclear cells were used for TCR beta sequencing. The Qiagen DNeasy Blood Extraction Kit was used to extract genomic DNA from the blood cell samples.

The sequencing input was PBMCs. In this chain, TRBV29-1 is recombined with TRBJ1-1; the junction holds 9 bases that match TRBD1. The sequence was collected from a female donor in good health and CMV-seropositive. The DNA sequence reads TGCAGCGTGCGTCCCGGGACAGGGTTAGCTTTCTTT. This encodes CSVRPGTGLAFF.